This TCR beta chain originates from a study of T cells in Graves' hyperthyroidism and ophthalmopathy. On the study more broadly: Peripheral blood specimens were obtained at initial diagnosis, prior to any treatment.

Uncontrolled infection, other autoimmune disease, pregnancy and lactation each barred patients from inclusion. Germline V gene sequence: CDR1 SNHLY, CDR2 FYNNEI. The trim removed 8 bases at V and 4 bases at J, leaving 6 bases unmatched. This CDR3 has 13 amino acids. Researchers amplified the TCR beta CDR3 regions from RNA transcripts. During a first-round RT-PCR of the TCR CDR3, the HTBI primer set was used. TCRdb passed the multiplex PCR reads through MiXCR, listing each CDR3 protein once. The top ten clones hold 7.5% to 9.5% of a sample with about 840,000 distinct CDR3 sequences, roughly 40% of them seen once.

This sequence joins TRBV2 and TRBJ2-3, with TRBD2 identical over 7 bases. The sample was blood. This sequence was found in a man aged 18 to 30 with Graves' hyperthyroidism. CDR3 region: CASVLLAADTQYF. The CDR3 DNA sequence: TGTGCCAGCGTACTCCTAGCGGCAGATACGCAGTATTTT.